The 18 T cell receptor beta chains below come from one sample, sequenced in a study of vaccination effects on CD4 cells after COVID-19. These receptors are not linked to any known antigen. Assay used: immunoSEQ multiplex PCR; TCRdb lists only in-frame clones, some missing. The data hold 42,000 or so clones, with around 74% observed a single time. Expansion with viral peptide pools was applied to antigen-specific CD4+ T cells by the ViraFEST assay prior to sequencing. Cultured cells yielded isolated CD4+ T cells after around 10 days. PCR showed that the person got SARS-CoV-2 infection at some point between March and December 2020. The starting material was CD4+ T cells from PBMCs cultured with a peptide pool, obtained before COVID-19 vaccination. All receptors come from a human donor who had a prior SARS-CoV-2 infection.

The genes are TRBV5-4 and TRBJ2-3; TRBD2 matches 7 bases. Germline CDR1 is SGHNT and CDR2 is YYREEE (reference sequence). The CDR3 has 16 amino acids. V was clipped by 4 bases and J by 0 bases; unmatched bases: 8. This chain's CDR3 is CASSASQRGSTDTQYF. The CDR3 nucleotides are TGTGCCAGCAGCGCCTCTCAGCGGGGTAGCACAGATACGCAGTATTTT. Full variable domain (missing parts from reference TRBV5-4 and TRBJ2-3): ETGVTQSPTHLIKTRGQQVTLRCSSQSGHNTVSWYQQALGQGPQFIFQYYREEENGRGNFPPRFSGLQFPNYSSELNVNALELDDSALYLCASSASQRGSTDTQYFGPGTRLTVL.

The chain recombines TRBV7-3 with TRBJ2-1; no definite D call. CDR3 length: 15 residues. The V gene's germline CDR1 is SGHTA and CDR2 FQGTGA. Trimming took 2 bases from V and 6 from J, leaving 14 bases between them. CDR3 DNA: TGTGCCAGCAGCTTAGGGATGCAGCCCCCCAATGAGCAGTTCTTC. Its protein is CASSLGMQPPNEQFF.

The V gene is TRBV5-6, the J gene TRBJ2-7; 11 bases agree with TRBD1. V was clipped by 4 bases and J by 2 bases; unmatched bases: 5. The CDR3 totals 15 residues. The germline V gene has CDR1 SGHDT and CDR2 YYEEEE. The chain's CDR3 is CASSPPGQGAYEQYF. For the CDR3, the DNA is TGTGCCAGCAGCCCACCGGGACAGGGGGCCTACGAGCAGTACTTC.

This chain connects TRBV5-6 to TRBJ2-7; no definite D call. V lost 1 base and J 6 bases, leaving 5 bases between the germline ends. This CDR3 has 11 amino acids. Germline V lookup: CDR1 SGHDT, CDR2 YYEEEE. The CDR3 DNA reads TGTGCCAGCAGCTTGTACGCCGAGCAGTACTTC. Protein sequence: CASSLYAEQYF.

This chain uses TRBV5-1 with TRBJ2-2; 7 bases are shared with TRBD1. Germline V gene data show CDR1 as SGHRS and CDR2 as YFSETQ. The CDR3 spans 17 residues. The trim removed 3 bases at V and 0 bases at J, leaving 8 bases unmatched. DNA for the CDR3: TGCGCCAGCAGCTCCACACCCGACAGGGCGAACACCGGGGAGCTGTTTTTT. This codes for CASSSTPDRANTGELFF.

This clone has just a few counts. This chain uses TRBV5-1 with TRBJ1-4; D may be TRBD1 (5 bases). The CDR3 is 13 amino acids. The germline V gene encodes CDR1 SGHRS and CDR2 YFSETQ. V was cut by 3 bases and J by 8 bases, with 11 bases left in between. The CDR3 DNA is TGCGCCAGCAGCTACGGGACTGGAGAAAAACTGTTTTTT. It is translated as CASSYGTGEKLFF.

The gene calls are TRBV30 and TRBJ2-5; the D gene could be TRBD1 or TRBD2 (5 bases each). Germline V gene data show CDR1 as GTSNPN and CDR2 as SVGIG (reference sequence). Trimming removed 3 bases at V and 5 bases at J, with 7 bases between. The CDR3 length is 11 residues. The CDR3 region has the DNA TGTGCCTGGAGCTGGGGGGAGACCCAGTACTTC. Its translation: CAWSWGETQYF.

The chain employs TRBV6-1 and TRBJ2-5; unclear D gene. V was cut by 4 bases and J by 0 bases, with 15 bases left in between. The CDR3 consists of 16 residues. Germline V gene data show CDR1 as MNHNS and CDR2 as SASEGT. The CDR3 reads CASSGDPFGNQETQYF. CDR3 bases: TGTGCCAGCAGTGGCGACCCCTTTGGCAACCAAGAGACCCAGTACTTC.

The chain is built from TRBV3-1 (or the pseudogene TRBV3-2) and TRBJ1-2, with TRBD1 matching 8 bases. V was clipped by 1 base and J by 7 bases; unmatched bases: 8. Germline V gene data show CDR1 as LGHDT and CDR2 as YNNKEL (reference sequence). The CDR3 contains 15 residues. The CDR3 DNA reads TGTGCCAGCAGCCAAGGGGCAGGGGGCGCGGGTGGCTACACCTTC. Protein: CASSQGAGGAGGYTF.

This chain uses TRBV4-1 with TRBJ1-6; D perhaps matches TRBD1 (5 bases). V dropped 0 bases and J dropped 7 bases, with 16 bases sitting between them. Germline V lookup: CDR1 MGHRA, CDR2 YSYEKL. The CDR3 covers 17 residues. Here the CDR3 DNA reads TGCGCCAGCAGCCAAGATGGCCGGGGCCCGGGCAATTCACCCCTCCACTTT. Its protein is CASSQDGRGPGNSPLHF.

The chain recombines TRBV4-1 with TRBJ1-3; D is undetermined. Trimming stripped 9 bases from V and 0 bases from J, with 15 bases between. This CDR3 region has 15 residues. From germline, CDR1 is MGHRA and CDR2 YSYEKL. For the CDR3, the DNA is TGCGCCAGTACCGGTACTTTCCGCTCTGGAAACACCATATATTTT. Translated, it gives CASTGTFRSGNTIYF.

The chain employs TRBV21-1 and TRBJ1-6. TRBV21-1 is reported as a pseudogene. The CDR3 has 16 residues. CDR3 coding DNA: TGTGCCAGCAGCAAAGGGATACGGGGTGATAATTCACCCCTCCACTTT. Protein product: CASSKGIRGDNSPLHF.

This chain links TRBV2 with TRBJ2-3; D is possibly TRBD2 (10 bases). V was trimmed by 5 bases and J by 2 bases, leaving 26 bases between them. The CDR3 totals 19 residues. Looked up from germline, CDR1 is SNHLY and CDR2 is FYNNEI. Written as DNA, the CDR3 is TGTGCCAGCAGTCCGGGACAGGGCCGAACTAGCGGGGCCACAGATACGCAGTATTTT. Translating gives CASSPGQGRTSGATDTQYF.

This chain links TRBV7-9 with TRBJ2-3; 10 bases match TRBD1. The CDR3 is 17 amino acids. Germline V gene sequence: CDR1 SEHNR, CDR2 FQNEAQ (reference sequence). The DNA of the CDR3 is TGTGCAATTCCAGGGACAGGGGCTACTTCTAGCACAGATACGCAGTATTTT. As protein: CAIPGTGATSSTDTQYF.

This clone was found a few times. The CDR3 sequence is CASSLRTGDYTF. The DNA of the CDR3 is TGTGCCAGCAGCTTAAGGACAGGGGACTACACCTTC. The rearrangement joins TRBV7-3 to TRBJ1-2, with 9 positions matching TRBD1. Trimming took 1 base from V and 10 from J; bases not matched to a gene: 1. CDR3 length equals 12 residues. Germline CDR1 is SGHTA and CDR2 is FQGTGA.

V and J are TRBV25-1 and TRBJ1-2; D unresolved. Germline CDR1 MGHDK, CDR2 SYGVNS. V was cut by 1 base and J by 3 bases, with 6 bases left in between. This CDR3 spans 13 amino acids. CDR3 bases: TGTGCCAGCAGTGAATTGGAAGACTATGGCTACACCTTC. Encoded protein: CASSELEDYGYTF.

The chain joins TRBV2 to TRBJ2-1; TRBD2 might be the D (5 bases). V was pared by 5 bases and J by 5 bases, with 7 bases between. CDR1 and CDR2 from the germline V gene are SNHLY and FYNNEI. The CDR3 is made up of 12 amino acids. CDR3 nucleotides: TGTGCCAGCAGTCCTAGCAACAATGAGCAGTTCTTC. This sequence encodes CASSPSNNEQFF.

The chain links TRBV6-6 to TRBJ1-5; D is undetermined. V lost 6 bases to trimming and J lost 7 bases, with 13 bases between them. Germline values: CDR1 MNHNY, CDR2 SVGAGI (reference sequence). The CDR3 runs 13 residues. CDR3 in amino acids: CASSSGSGQPQHF. The CDR3 DNA reads as TGTGCCAGCAGCTCAGGTTCCGGGCAGCCCCAGCATTTT.